The present T cell receptor beta chain was sequenced within a study of graft-versus-host responses after intestinal transplantation. Whole-study context: Anti-thymocyte globulin induction preceded 2 to 4 years of tacrolimus and steroid maintenance in all recipients. Regarding the study as a whole: Allografts of one patient group, those with graft-donor T cell macrochimerism, had high graft-versus-host to host-versus-graft clonal ratios. Association was observed between peak circulating GvH clone levels and early post-transplant HvG declines.

A note on this clone: Its target is unknown.

The CDR3 is 15 residues long. J lost 1 base, V lost 2 bases, and 3 bases had no gene match. Germline CDR1 and CDR2: MNHEY and SVGAGI. The repertoire was sequenced with immunoSEQ multiplex PCR; TCRdb's copy has only in-frame clones and lacks some. The sample includes about 90,000 clones, roughly 87% of them seen just once. Material: unstimulated CD8+ T cells sorted from spleen or lymph node cells, obtained before intestinal transplant. This clonotype was sampled from a human donor who received an intestinal transplant. The V gene is TRBV6-5, the J gene TRBJ2-5; 8 bases fit TRBD2. This CDR3 reads CASSYAGGVQETQYF. The CDR3 DNA is TGTGCCAGCAGTTACGCGGGGGGAGTCCAAGAGACCCAGTACTTC.